The 16 T cell receptor beta chains below all came from one sample that was sequenced in a study of shared clonotypes between healthy human individuals. Some clones are missing from TCRdb's copy, which holds only in-frame ones; the method was immunoSEQ multiplex PCR. The profile shows approximately 500,000 clones, about four fifths of them singletons. The sample consisted of PBMCs. The origin of the receptors is a woman aged 40 to 50 in good health. Some clones in this sample may be carry-over from other donors' samples.

This chain joins TRBV7-2 and TRBJ1-5; perhaps TRBD1 as D (5 bases). The CDR3 is made up of 14 amino acids. V shed 7 bases and J shed 6 bases, with 16 bases lying between them. Germline V gene sequence: CDR1 SGHTA, CDR2 FQGNSA. Here the CDR3 DNA reads TGTGCCAGCACATCACCCGAGGGGAGTCAGCCCCAGCATTTT. It encodes CASTSPEGSQPQHF.

The chain is built from TRBV28 and TRBJ2-5; weak D call: TRBD1 (5 bases). TRBJ2-7 matches the DNA end more closely, so the J call is doubtful. This CDR3 comprises 16 residues. Germline V gives CDR1 MDHEN, CDR2 SYDVKM. CDR3 region: CASSLGGWGGTYEQYF. The DNA of the CDR3 is TGTGCCAGCAGTTTAGGCGGTTGGGGCGGCACCTACGAGCAGTACTTC.

This rearrangement joins TRBV9 to TRBJ1-2, with D unclear. There are 14 residues in the CDR3. Trimming took 4 bases from V and 8 from J, leaving 18 bases between them. CDR1 and CDR2 (germline): SGDLS, YYNGEE. CDR3 residues: CASSQKVDLGGYTF. CDR3 DNA sequence: TGTGCCAGCAGCCAAAAGGTGGATTTGGGAGGCTACACCTTC.

V and J are TRBV4-1 and TRBJ2-2; a weak D match, TRBD2 (7 bases). CDR3 size: 16 residues. V was clipped by 1 base and J by 6 bases, with 15 bases between them. Germline V gene sequence: CDR1 MGHRA, CDR2 YSYEKL. Here the CDR3 reads CASSQGRQGRAGELFF. The CDR3 DNA reads TGCGCCAGCAGCCAAGGTCGGCAGGGGAGGGCCGGGGAGCTGTTTTTT.

This clone was seen just once. The chain couples TRBV5-1 to TRBJ2-2, with a weak D call TRBD1 (5 bases). CDR1 and CDR2 (germline): SGHRS, YFSETQ. The CDR3 covers 15 residues. V gave up 4 bases and J gave up 2 bases, with 12 bases separating them. The CDR3 DNA follows: TGCGCCAGCAGCCTGACAGAATTAAACACCGGGGAGCTGTTTTTT. The encoded protein is CASSLTELNTGELFF.

The chain recombines TRBV10-3 with TRBJ2-2; 11 positions agree with TRBD2. Germline lookup yields CDR1 ENHRY and CDR2 SYGVKD. The length of the CDR3 is 17 residues. Trimming took 3 bases from V and 3 from J; bases not matched to a gene: 6. The CDR3: CAISDIGLAGDTGELFF. CDR3 sequence (DNA): TGTGCCATCAGTGACATCGGACTAGCGGGTGACACCGGGGAGCTGTTTTTT.

In regard to this clone: Other DNA sequences of this sample code for an identical CDR3. This sequence joins TRBV6-5 and TRBJ2-5; D unresolved. Looked up from germline, CDR1 is MNHEY and CDR2 is SVGAGI. V shed 4 bases and J shed 4 bases, with 7 bases lying between them. The CDR3 totals 12 residues. DNA for the CDR3: TGTGCCAGCAGTTCCCTAGGAGAGACCCAGTACTTC. Protein sequence: CASSSLGETQYF.

The chain recombines TRBV28 with TRBJ1-5; D gene ambiguous. Between the trimmed V and J ends, which lost 5 bases and 1 base, there was a span of 15 bases. In germline, CDR1 is MDHEN, CDR2 SYDVKM. CDR3 size: 16 residues. The CDR3 nucleotides are TGTGCCAGCAGTCTTTTGACCAGAGGGAGCAATCAGCCCCAGCATTTT. This translates into CASSLLTRGSNQPQHF. Based on the CDR3 plus reference TRBV28 and TRBJ1-5, the full variable domain is DVKVTQSSRYLVKRTGEKVFLECVQDMDHENMFWYRQDPGLGLRLIYFSYDVKMKEKGDIPEGYSVSREKKERFSLILESASTNQTSMYLCASSLLTRGSNQPQHFGDGTRLSIL.

Of note for this clone: Within the sample, other DNA sequences also encode this same CDR3. V is TRBV10-3 and J is TRBJ2-7; D uncertain. Trimming stripped 3 bases from V and 3 bases from J, with 3 bases between. This CDR3 contains 11 residues. CDR1 is ENHRY and CDR2 is SYGVKD in the germline V gene. The CDR3 spells CAISDGYEQYF. CDR3 bases: TGTGCCATCAGTGACGGCTACGAGCAGTACTTC.

This clone was counted once. The V and J genes are TRBV7-9 and TRBJ2-7, with no clear D. CDR1 is SEHNR, CDR2 FQNEAQ, per germline (reference sequence). The ends were cut back, 3 bases at V and 1 base at J, with 13 bases in the middle. CDR3 size: 15 residues. The CDR3 protein is CASSFDTTRSYEQYF. CDR3 in DNA: TGTGCCAGCAGCTTTGATACTACCCGATCCTACGAGCAGTACTTC.

The chain employs TRBV19 and TRBJ2-1, with D perhaps TRBD2 (6 bases). This CDR3 spans 13 amino acids. Between the trimmed V and J ends, which lost 9 bases and 6 bases, there was a span of 15 bases. Germline V lookup: CDR1 LNHDA, CDR2 SQIVND (reference sequence). The CDR3 is CASAMGGSNEQFF. The DNA for the CDR3 is TGTGCCAGCGCCATGGGGGGAAGCAATGAGCAGTTCTTC. The entire variable domain, with the rest obtained from reference TRBV19 and TRBJ2-1, is as follows: DGGITQSPKYLFRKEGQNVTLSCEQNLNHDAMYWYRQDPGQGLRLIYYSQIVNDFQKGDIAEGYSVSREKKESFPLTVTSAQKNPTAFYLCASAMGGSNEQFFGPGTRLTVL.

This clone was seen a handful of times. V gene TRBV11-2 combines with J gene TRBJ2-3; the match to TRBD1 covers 7 bases. This CDR3 region has 15 residues. Trimming removed 0 bases from V and 6 bases from J; junction bases left unmatched: 6. CDR1 is SGHAT and CDR2 is FQNNGV in the germline V gene. CDR3: CASSLDPGTADTQYF. As DNA, the CDR3 is TGTGCCAGCAGCTTAGATCCAGGGACAGCCGATACGCAGTATTTT.

The chain has TRBV5-6 and TRBJ1-4; D unresolved. CDR1 is SGHDT and CDR2 is YYEEEE in the germline V gene. The CDR3 runs 15 residues. V was shortened by 3 bases and J by 3 bases, with 12 bases between the two germline ends. The CDR3 protein is CASSSADGANEKLFF. CDR3 DNA sequence: TGTGCCAGCAGCTCTGCCGATGGGGCTAATGAAAAACTGTTTTTT.

The V call is TRBV25-1, the J call TRBJ2-4; D is perhaps TRBD1 or TRBD2 (6 bases each). Per the germline V gene, CDR1 is MGHDK and CDR2 is SYGVNS. Trimming removed 6 bases from V and 2 bases from J, with 17 bases in between. The CDR3 runs to 16 residues. In DNA form, the CDR3 reads TGTGCCAGCAGCTCGACGGTGGGGGGCTCCAAAAACATTCAGTACTTC. Amino acids: CASSSTVGGSKNIQYF. Complete variable domain (other parts from reference TRBV25-1 and TRBJ2-4): EADIYQTPRYLVIGTGKKITLECSQTMGHDKMYWYQQDPGMELHLIHYSYGVNSTEKGDLSSESTVSRIRTEHFPLTLESARPSHTSQYLCASSSTVGGSKNIQYFGAGTRLSVL.

The chain recombines TRBV5-8 with TRBJ2-7, with 14 bases that match TRBD2. CDR3 length: 15 amino acids. Germline CDR1 is SGHTS and CDR2 is YDEGEE. With 4 bases clipped from V and 7 bases from J, the junction kept 7 bases outside the gene matches. CDR3 sequence reads: CASSPGLAGVREQYF. The CDR3 DNA follows: TGTGCCAGCAGCCCGGGACTAGCGGGAGTACGGGAGCAGTACTTC.

The chain joins TRBV20-1 to TRBJ2-3, with a weak D call TRBD2 (6 bases). The CDR3 covers 11 residues. V shed 0 bases and J shed 8 bases, with 6 bases lying between them. CDR1 is DFQATT and CDR2 is SNEGSKA in the germline V gene (reference sequence). The CDR3 loop is CSARDSGTQYF. The CDR3 DNA is TGCAGTGCTAGAGATAGCGGTACGCAGTATTTT.